The 6 T cell receptor beta chains presented below share a single source sample, sequenced in a study of cytomegalovirus exposure and HLA in healthy donors. Data came from immunoSEQ multiplex PCR; TCRdb stores just in-frame clones and leaves some out. The sample contains 92,000 or so clones, about 96% of which appear only once. The sequencing sample was made of PBMCs. Receptors were obtained from a man younger than 35 in good health and CMV-seronegative.

The chain combines TRBV11-2 with TRBJ2-3; possible D gene TRBD2, 6 bases. Germline V lookup: CDR1 SGHAT, CDR2 FQNNGV. The V end was cut by 0 bases, the J end by 2 bases, with 9 bases between. The CDR3 has 15 residues. In DNA, the CDR3 is TGTGCCAGCAGCTTAGAGCGGGGAAACACAGATACGCAGTATTTT. This gives the protein CASSLERGNTDTQYF.

The V and J genes are TRBV13 and TRBJ2-7; 10 bases line up with TRBD2. J was trimmed by 2 bases and V by 1 base; bases with no gene match: 5. Per germline, CDR1 PRHDT and CDR2 FYEKMQ (reference sequence). The CDR3 runs to 16 residues. The CDR3 nucleotides are TGTGCCAGCAGCTTAGCAGCGGGAGGGCCCGCCTACGAGCAGTACTTC. Protein product: CASSLAAGGPAYEQYF.

The rearrangement uses TRBV2 and TRBJ2-1; tentatively, D is TRBD2 (6 bases). The germline V gene encodes CDR1 SNHLY and CDR2 FYNNEI. The CDR3 spans 18 residues. With 5 bases removed from V and 5 bases from J, the gap between germline ends came to 25 bases. CDR3 residues: CASSRSGGRLGGDNEQFF. The CDR3, as DNA: TGTGCCAGCAGTAGGAGCGGAGGGAGACTTGGAGGAGACAATGAGCAGTTCTTC.

The chain employs TRBV28 and TRBJ2-1, with 8 bases matching TRBD2. CDR3 size: 20 residues. Trimming removed 6 bases from V and 3 bases from J; junction bases left unmatched: 22. Per the germline V gene, CDR1 is MDHEN and CDR2 is SYDVKM. The CDR3 here is CASSPTRFAGPGGLYNEQFF. The CDR3 nucleotides read TGTGCCAGCAGCCCAACGCGGTTCGCCGGCCCGGGAGGGCTCTACAATGAGCAGTTCTTC. The variable domain in full, completed from reference TRBV28 and TRBJ2-1, reads DVKVTQSSRYLVKRTGEKVFLECVQDMDHENMFWYRQDPGLGLRLIYFSYDVKMKEKGDIPEGYSVSREKKERFSLILESASTNQTSMYLCASSPTRFAGPGGLYNEQFFGPGTRLTVL.

In this sample, this clone turned up once. J is TRBJ1-3 and V is TRBV4-1; D is undetermined. Trimming stripped 1 base from V and 2 bases from J, with 12 bases between. This CDR3 has 16 amino acids. The germline CDR1 and CDR2 sequences are MGHRA and YSYEKL. CDR3 sequence: CASSQVYEGTGNTIYF. The CDR3 DNA sequence: TGCGCCAGCAGCCAAGTTTACGAGGGTACTGGAAACACCATATATTTT.

The chain employs TRBV6-5 and TRBJ1-2; 8 positions match TRBD1. V shed 2 bases, J shed 4 bases, and the junction held 6 bases outside the gene matches. The CDR3 is 15 residues long. Germline V gene data show CDR1 as MNHEY and CDR2 as SVGAGI. The CDR3 here is CASSYGRTGIYGYTF. The CDR3 bases are TGTGCCAGCAGTTACGGGCGGACAGGGATCTATGGCTACACCTTC.